This entry features one T cell receptor beta chain sequence. This clonotype was seen many times. The antigen this receptor binds is unknown. No per-base quality is available; no much larger clone lies one base away. These data belong to a study of human T cells and chemical hapten exposure (dated by TCRdb to about 2021). Regarding the complete study: For sensitization, 2% DPC in acetone was applied to an approximately 2 cm by approximately 2 cm area of upper inner arm skin. Most of the patients in the cohort were female, and the cohort covered alopecia areata with under or over 50% scalp involvement, alopecia totalis and alopecia universalis. The study tracked peripheral blood TCR repertoire changes in vivo during primary and secondary sensitization to the hapten diphenylcyclopropenone (DPC) in alopecia patients. Patients additionally received weekly therapeutic DPC doses to the scalp throughout the approximately 22-week study period. Libraries were pooled for sequencing, and variation in per-sample TCR yields was attributed mainly to small differences in library volumes within the pool. Nearly 30 alopecia patients gave blood for TCR sequencing at one to four time points (pre-sensitization, 2, 6 and 24 weeks). Blood samples were taken from patients before sensitization (week 0) and then at 2, 6 and about 24 weeks after DPC sensitization. Patch testing was performed on the upper back with Finn chambers containing 0.01% DPC, and the patch tests were scored after 6 days according to International Contact Dermatitis Research Group standards.

Per the germline V gene, MNHEY is the CDR1 and SVGEGT is the CDR2. A distance of 6 bases separates the germline ends of V and J, which lose 4 bases and 0 bases respectively. Measured from the cysteine to the phenylalanine, the CDR3 is 13 residues long. The CDR3 DNA has 39 bases and is translated from base 1. The time point label here, explained by the study, means: patch test 2, 6 weeks after DPC sensitization. This sample's treatment or condition label indicates: therapeutic diphenylcyclopropenone sensitization with weekly scalp DPC. At every patch-test visit, the blood draw took place before the patch test was put on. Patients were eligible if aged 18 to 70, diagnosed with alopecia and judged suitable for DPC therapy, and pregnant patients were excluded. Total RNA was isolated from unfractionated whole blood collected in Tempus Blood RNA tubes. What the authors observed across the whole study: After repeated subsampling, changes were observed in the strength of the expansion versus patch-test correlation and in the threshold at which the correlation became significant. Because every patient had alopecia, a presumed autoimmune disease, the patients' immune response might differ from that of healthy individuals. The number of PT1 expanded TCRs positively correlated with patch test score, significant at thresholds 8, 16 and 32 but not 4. Compared with pre-sensitization or healthy control sets, expanded TCRs formed significantly more large CDR3 similarity clusters, which is consistent with antigen-driven responses. No change with DPC sensitization was found in the number of TCRs above 1 in 1000 frequency, and no evidence of global repertoire structure alterations was found.

The library was generated by RACE. Sequencing was carried out with a NextSeq 500. During library preparation, unique molecular identifiers were attached to individual cDNA molecules so that TCRs could be counted quantitatively and reproducibly. Both TCR alpha and TCR beta chains were sequenced from each blood RNA sample. For the original study's pipeline: Samples had a median of 95,638 TCRs, with a range from roughly 23,224 to 750,000. The Decombinator software suite was used to annotate the V, J and CDR3 of the TCR reads. For the PS versus PT1 abundance plots, all samples were subsampled to the same number of TCRs (28,000). TCRs were defined as expanded if absent before sensitization and observed at least eight times at the 2-week time point. Starting from the raw public reads, TCRdb applied fastp trimming at Q25, assembled clones with MiXCR and retained in-frame beta chains. A single entry per CDR3 protein holds the most common genes and DNA from its merged rows. These V and J calls are TCRdb output, not the study's own analysis. The sample table records around 99,000 distinct CDR3 sequences; approximately 11% of these occur just once. The top ten constitute 2.2% of the sample.

This specimen consisted of whole blood, obtained in connection with sensitization to the hapten diphenylcyclopropenone (DPC). This clonotype was obtained from a man in his forties with alopecia areata. Some clones in this sample may be carry-over from other donors' samples. The rearranged chain carries TRBV6-2 or TRBV6-3 and TRBJ1-2; the D gene lacks a confident call. The CDR3 region: CASSLEANYGYTF. In nucleotide form, the sequence is TGTGCCAGCAGTTTGGAAGCTAACTATGGCTACACCTTC.